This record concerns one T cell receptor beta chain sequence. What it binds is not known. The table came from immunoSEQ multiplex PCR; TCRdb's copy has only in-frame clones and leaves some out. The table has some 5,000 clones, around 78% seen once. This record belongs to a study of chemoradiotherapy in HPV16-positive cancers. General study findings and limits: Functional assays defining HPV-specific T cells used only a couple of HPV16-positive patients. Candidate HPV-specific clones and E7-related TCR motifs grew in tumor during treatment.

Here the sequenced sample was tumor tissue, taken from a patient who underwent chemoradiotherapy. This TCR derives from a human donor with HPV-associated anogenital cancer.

The CDR3 DNA reads as TGTGCCAGCAGCTTAGTAGCGGGAGGCAGTCACGAGCAGTACTTC. This translates into CASSLVAGGSHEQYF. The V call is TRBV7-9, the J call TRBJ2-7; 10 bases fit TRBD2. Germline values: CDR1 SEHNR, CDR2 FQNEAQ (reference sequence). This CDR3 comprises 15 residues. Trimming removed 1 base from V and 5 bases from J; junction bases left unmatched: 5.